This TCR beta chain was sequenced in a study of post-analysis software for immune sequencing data. V was pared by 0 bases and J by 6 bases, with 4 bases of the junction left unmatched. This CDR3 has 14 residues. Germline V gene lookup returns CDR1 MNHNY and CDR2 SVGAGI (reference sequence). This clonotype was seen a handful of times. The antigen is not known. The library was made from cDNA and included unique molecular identifiers. TCRdb re-derived calls from the PCR reads in MiXCR, one entry per CDR3 protein. The table lists approximately 660,000 distinct CDR3 sequences, around 64% of them singletons, with around 11% in the top ten. Regarding the study as a whole: Controls had lower frequencies than patients of about 5 TRBV segments, which included TRBV5-6, TRBV5-1 and TRBV20-1.

This receptor was obtained from a girl aged 2 to 10 with multiple sclerosis. The chain carries TRBV6-6 and TRBJ1-2; 7 bases match TRBD1. Sequencing was carried out using blood. Here the CDR3 DNA reads TGTGCCAGCAGTTACTCGACAGGGACCGATGGCTACACCTTC. Its translation is CASSYSTGTDGYTF.